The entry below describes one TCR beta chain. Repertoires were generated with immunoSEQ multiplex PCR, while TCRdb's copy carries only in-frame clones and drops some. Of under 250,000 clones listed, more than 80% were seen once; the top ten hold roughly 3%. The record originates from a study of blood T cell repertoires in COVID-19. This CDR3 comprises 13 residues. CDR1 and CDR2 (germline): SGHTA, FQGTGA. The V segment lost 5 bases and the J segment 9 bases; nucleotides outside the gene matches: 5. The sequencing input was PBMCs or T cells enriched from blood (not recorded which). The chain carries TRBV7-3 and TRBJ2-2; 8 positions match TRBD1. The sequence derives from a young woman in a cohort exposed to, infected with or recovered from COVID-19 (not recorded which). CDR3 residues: CASSLDRGRELFF. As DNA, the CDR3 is TGTGCCAGCAGCCTCGACAGGGGCCGGGAGCTGTTTTTT. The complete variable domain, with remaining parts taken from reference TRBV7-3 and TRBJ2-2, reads GAGVSQTPSNKVTEKGKYVELRCDPISGHTALYWYRQSLGQGPEFLIYFQGTGAADDSGLPNDRFFAVRPEGSVSTLKIQRTERGDSAVYLCASSLDRGRELFFGEGSRLTVL.